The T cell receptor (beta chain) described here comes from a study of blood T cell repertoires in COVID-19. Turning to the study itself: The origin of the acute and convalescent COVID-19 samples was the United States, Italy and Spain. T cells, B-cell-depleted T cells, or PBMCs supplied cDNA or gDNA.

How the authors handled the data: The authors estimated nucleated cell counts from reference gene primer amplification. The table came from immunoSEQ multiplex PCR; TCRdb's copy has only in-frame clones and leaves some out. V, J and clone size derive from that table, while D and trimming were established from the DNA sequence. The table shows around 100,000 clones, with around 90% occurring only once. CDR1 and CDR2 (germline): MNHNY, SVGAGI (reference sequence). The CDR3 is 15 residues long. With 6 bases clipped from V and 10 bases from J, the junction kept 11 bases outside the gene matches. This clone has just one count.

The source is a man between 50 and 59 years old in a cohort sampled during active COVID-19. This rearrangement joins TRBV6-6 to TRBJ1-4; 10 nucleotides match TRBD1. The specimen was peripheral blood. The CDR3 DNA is TGTGCCAGCAGGGAATCGACAGGGGGCGTAGGAAAACTGTTTTTT. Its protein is CASRESTGGVGKLFF.